This T cell receptor beta chain was captured by sequencing in a study of cytomegalovirus exposure and HLA in healthy donors. Regarding the study as a whole: V- and J-gene trimming in TCR beta was tied to a missense DCLRE1C variant by an analysis performed later. In a later analysis, HLA-associated beta chains showed higher expansion and lower generation probabilities than comparable chains.

The CDR3 runs 14 residues. V trimming: 6 bases; J trimming: 6 bases; junction bases outside the gene matches: 7. The V gene's germline CDR1 is LNHDA and CDR2 SQIVND (reference sequence). Participants comprised healthy donors of bone marrow. With regard to this clone: Its target is not known.

Primers for the PCR totalled 60 Vbeta and 13 Jbeta. The repertoire was sequenced with immunoSEQ multiplex PCR; TCRdb's copy has only in-frame clones and lacks some. Recorded for this sample: 100,000 to 150,000 clones. This clonotype was obtained from a man aged 30-40 years in good health and CMV-seronegative. The genes are TRBV19 and TRBJ2-2; 7 positions match TRBD2. Source material: PBMCs. The CDR3 DNA reads as TGTGCCAGTAGCCCTCAACTAGCGTCCGGGGAGCTGTTTTTT. This sequence encodes CASSPQLASGELFF.